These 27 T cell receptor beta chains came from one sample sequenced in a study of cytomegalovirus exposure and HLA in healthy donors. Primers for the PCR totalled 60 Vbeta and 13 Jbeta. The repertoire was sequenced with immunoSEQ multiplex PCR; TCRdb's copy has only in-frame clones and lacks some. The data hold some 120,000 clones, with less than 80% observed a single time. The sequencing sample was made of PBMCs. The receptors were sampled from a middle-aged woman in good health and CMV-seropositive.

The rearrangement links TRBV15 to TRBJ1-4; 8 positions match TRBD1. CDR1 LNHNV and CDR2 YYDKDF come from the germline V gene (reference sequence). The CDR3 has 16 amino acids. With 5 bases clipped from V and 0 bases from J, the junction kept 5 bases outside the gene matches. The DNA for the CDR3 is TGTGCCACCAGCCCGGGACAGGATGCAACTAATGAAAAACTGTTTTTT. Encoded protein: CATSPGQDATNEKLFF.

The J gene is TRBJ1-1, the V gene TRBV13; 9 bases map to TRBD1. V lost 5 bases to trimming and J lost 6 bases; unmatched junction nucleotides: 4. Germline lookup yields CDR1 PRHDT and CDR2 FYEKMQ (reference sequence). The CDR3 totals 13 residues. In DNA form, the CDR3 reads TGTGCCAGCAGCACGGACAGGGGACCTGAAGCTTTCTTT. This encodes CASSTDRGPEAFF.

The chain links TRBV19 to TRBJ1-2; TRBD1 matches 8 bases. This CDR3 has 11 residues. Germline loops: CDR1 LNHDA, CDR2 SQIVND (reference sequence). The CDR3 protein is CVAGQDYGYTF. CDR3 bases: TGTGTCGCGGGACAGGACTATGGCTACACCTTC.

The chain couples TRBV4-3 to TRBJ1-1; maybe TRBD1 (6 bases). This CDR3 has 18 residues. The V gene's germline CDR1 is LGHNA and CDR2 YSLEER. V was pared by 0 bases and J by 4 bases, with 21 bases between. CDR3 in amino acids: CASSQDSPRGWLATEAFF. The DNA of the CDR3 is TGCGCCAGCAGCCAAGATTCTCCCAGGGGCTGGTTGGCCACTGAAGCTTTCTTT.

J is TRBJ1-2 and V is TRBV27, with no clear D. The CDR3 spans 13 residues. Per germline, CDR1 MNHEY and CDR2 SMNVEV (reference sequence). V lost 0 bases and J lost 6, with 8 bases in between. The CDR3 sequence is CASSLSTGDGYTF. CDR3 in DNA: TGTGCCAGCAGTTTATCGACGGGTGATGGCTACACCTTC.

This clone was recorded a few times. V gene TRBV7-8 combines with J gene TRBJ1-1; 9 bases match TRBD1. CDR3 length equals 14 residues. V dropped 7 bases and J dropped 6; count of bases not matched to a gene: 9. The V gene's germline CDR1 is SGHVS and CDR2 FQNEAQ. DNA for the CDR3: TGTGCCAGCACCCGACAGGGGGAATCGTCTGAAGCTTTCTTT. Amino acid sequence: CASTRQGESSEAFF.

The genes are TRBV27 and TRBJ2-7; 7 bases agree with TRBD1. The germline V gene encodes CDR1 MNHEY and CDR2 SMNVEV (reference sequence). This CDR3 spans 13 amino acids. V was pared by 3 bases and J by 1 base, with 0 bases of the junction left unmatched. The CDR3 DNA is TGTGCCAGCAGTTTGACAGGGTCCTACGAGCAGTACTTC. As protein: CASSLTGSYEQYF.

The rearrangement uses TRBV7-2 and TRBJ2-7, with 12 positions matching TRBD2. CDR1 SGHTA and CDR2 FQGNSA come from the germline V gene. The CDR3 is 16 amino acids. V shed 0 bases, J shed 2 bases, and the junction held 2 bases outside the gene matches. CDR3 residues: CASSLAGLAGAYEQYF. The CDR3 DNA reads TGTGCCAGCAGCTTAGCGGGACTAGCGGGTGCCTACGAGCAGTACTTC.

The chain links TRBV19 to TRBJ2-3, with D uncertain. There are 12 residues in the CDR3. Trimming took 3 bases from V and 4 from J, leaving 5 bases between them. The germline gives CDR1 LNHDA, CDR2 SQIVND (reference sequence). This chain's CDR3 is CASSMAADTQYF. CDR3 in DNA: TGTGCCAGTAGTATGGCGGCAGATACGCAGTATTTT.

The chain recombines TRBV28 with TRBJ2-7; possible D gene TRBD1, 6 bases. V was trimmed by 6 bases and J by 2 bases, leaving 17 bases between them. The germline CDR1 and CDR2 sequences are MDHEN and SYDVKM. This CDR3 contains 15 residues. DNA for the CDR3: TGTGCCAGCAGAAAGCTACAGGGTGAAGCCTACGAGCAGTACTTC. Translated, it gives CASRKLQGEAYEQYF.

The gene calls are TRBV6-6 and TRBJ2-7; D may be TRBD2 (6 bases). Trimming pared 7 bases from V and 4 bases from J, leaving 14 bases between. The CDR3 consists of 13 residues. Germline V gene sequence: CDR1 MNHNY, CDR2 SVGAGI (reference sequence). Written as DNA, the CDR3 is TGTGCCAGCACCCTAGCGTTGGGTTACGAGCAGTACTTC. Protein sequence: CASTLALGYEQYF.

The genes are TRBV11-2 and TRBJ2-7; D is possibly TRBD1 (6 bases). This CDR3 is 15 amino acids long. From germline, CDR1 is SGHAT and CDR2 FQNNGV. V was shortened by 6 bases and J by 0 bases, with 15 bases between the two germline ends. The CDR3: CASRVPQGYSYEQYF. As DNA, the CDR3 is TGTGCCAGCAGGGTCCCACAGGGATACTCCTACGAGCAGTACTTC.

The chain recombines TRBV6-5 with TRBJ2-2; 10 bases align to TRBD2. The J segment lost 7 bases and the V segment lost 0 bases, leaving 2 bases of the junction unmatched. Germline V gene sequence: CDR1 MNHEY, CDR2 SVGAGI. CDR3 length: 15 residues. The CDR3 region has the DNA TGTGCCAGCAGTTACTCGAGACTAGCGGGCGGGGAGCTGTTTTTT. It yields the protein CASSYSRLAGGELFF.

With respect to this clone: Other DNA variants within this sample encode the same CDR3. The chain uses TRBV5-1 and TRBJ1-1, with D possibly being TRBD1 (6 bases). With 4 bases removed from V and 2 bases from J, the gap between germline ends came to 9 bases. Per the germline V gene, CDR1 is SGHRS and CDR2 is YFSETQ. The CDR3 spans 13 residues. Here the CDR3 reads CASSLTGNTEAFF. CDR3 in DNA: TGCGCCAGCAGCCTGACAGGAAACACTGAAGCTTTCTTT.

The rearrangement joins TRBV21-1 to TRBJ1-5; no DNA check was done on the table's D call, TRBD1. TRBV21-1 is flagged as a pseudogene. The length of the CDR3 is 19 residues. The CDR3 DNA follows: TGTGCCAGCAGCAAATGGGACAGGGGGGACCTATATAGCAATCAGCCCCAGCATTTT. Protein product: CASSKWDRGDLYSNQPQHF.

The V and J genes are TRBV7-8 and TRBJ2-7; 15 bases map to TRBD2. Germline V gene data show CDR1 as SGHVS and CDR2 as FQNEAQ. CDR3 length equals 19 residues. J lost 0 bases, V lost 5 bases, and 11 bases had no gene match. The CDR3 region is CASSVPGTSGRSSSYEQYF. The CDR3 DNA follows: TGTGCCAGCAGCGTCCCCGGGACTAGCGGGAGGTCGAGCTCCTACGAGCAGTACTTC.

CDR3: CASSEVTDNEKLFF. The CDR3 nucleotides read TGTGCCAGCAGTGAGGTCACTGATAATGAAAAACTGTTTTTT. The chain couples TRBV25-1 to TRBJ1-4; D is undetermined. CDR1 and CDR2 from the germline V gene are MGHDK and SYGVNS. V was clipped by 3 bases and J by 4 bases, with 9 bases between them. There are 14 residues in the CDR3.

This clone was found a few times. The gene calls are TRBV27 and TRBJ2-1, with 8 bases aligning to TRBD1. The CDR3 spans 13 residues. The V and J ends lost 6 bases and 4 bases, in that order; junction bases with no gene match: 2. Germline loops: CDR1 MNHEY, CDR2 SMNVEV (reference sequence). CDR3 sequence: CASSRDRYNEQFF. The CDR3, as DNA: TGTGCCAGCAGCCGGGACAGGTACAATGAGCAGTTCTTC.

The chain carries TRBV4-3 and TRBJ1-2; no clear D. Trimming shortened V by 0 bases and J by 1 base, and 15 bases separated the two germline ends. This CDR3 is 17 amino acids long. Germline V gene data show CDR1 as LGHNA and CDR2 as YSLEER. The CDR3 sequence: CASSQDRGTAFNYGYTF. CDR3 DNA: TGCGCCAGCAGCCAAGATCGGGGAACAGCCTTTAACTATGGCTACACCTTC.

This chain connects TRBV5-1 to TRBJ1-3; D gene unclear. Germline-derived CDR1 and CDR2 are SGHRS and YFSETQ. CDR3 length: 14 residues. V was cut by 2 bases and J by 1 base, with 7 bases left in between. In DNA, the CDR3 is TGCGCCAGCAGCTTAAGAGAATCTGGAAACACCATATATTTT. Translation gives CASSLRESGNTIYF.

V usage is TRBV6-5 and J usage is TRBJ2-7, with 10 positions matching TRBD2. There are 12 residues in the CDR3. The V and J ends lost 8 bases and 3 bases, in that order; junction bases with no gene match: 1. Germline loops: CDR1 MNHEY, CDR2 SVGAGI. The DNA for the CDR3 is TGTGCCAGCCAGCGGGGGGGCTACGAGCAGTACTTC. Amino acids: CASQRGGYEQYF.

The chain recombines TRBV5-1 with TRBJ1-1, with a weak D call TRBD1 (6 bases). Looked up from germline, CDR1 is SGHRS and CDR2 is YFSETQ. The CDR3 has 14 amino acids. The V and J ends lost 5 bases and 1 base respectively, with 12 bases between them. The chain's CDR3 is CASSWTVENTEAFF. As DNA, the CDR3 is TGCGCCAGCAGTTGGACAGTAGAGAACACTGAAGCTTTCTTT.

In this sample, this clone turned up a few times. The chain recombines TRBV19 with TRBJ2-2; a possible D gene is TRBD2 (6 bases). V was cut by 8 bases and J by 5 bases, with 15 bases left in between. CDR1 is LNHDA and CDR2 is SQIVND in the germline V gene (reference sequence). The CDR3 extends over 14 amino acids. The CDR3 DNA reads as TGTGCCAGTTCCCGGCAGGCGGGGACCGGGGAGCTGTTTTTT. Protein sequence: CASSRQAGTGELFF.

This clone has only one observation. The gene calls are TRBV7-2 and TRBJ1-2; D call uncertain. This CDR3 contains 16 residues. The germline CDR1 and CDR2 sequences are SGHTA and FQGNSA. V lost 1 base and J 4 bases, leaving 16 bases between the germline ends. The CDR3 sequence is CASSLGPRSVSYGYTF. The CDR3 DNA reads TGTGCCAGCAGCTTAGGGCCGAGAAGCGTGTCCTATGGCTACACCTTC.

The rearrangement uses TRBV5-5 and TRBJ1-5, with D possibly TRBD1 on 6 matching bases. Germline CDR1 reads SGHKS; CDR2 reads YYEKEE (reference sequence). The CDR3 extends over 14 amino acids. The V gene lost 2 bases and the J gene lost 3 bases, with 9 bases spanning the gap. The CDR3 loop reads CASSLGGNNQPQHF. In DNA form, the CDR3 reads TGTGCCAGCAGCTTAGGGGGAAACAATCAGCCCCAGCATTTT.

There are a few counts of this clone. The CDR3 sequence is CASSKVQRWGSPPGNTIYF. The CDR3 coding sequence is TGTGCCAGCAGCAAAGTTCAGCGGTGGGGTTCCCCCCCCGGAAACACCATATATTTT. The chain employs TRBV21-1 and TRBJ1-3. TRBV21-1 counts as a pseudogene. CDR3 length: 19 residues.

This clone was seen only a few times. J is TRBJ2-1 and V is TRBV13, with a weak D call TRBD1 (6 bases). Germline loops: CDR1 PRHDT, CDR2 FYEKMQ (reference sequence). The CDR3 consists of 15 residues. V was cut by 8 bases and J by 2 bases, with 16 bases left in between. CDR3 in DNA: TGTGCCAGCGAAAGAACCGAGGGGGCCTACAATGAGCAGTTCTTC. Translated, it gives CASERTEGAYNEQFF. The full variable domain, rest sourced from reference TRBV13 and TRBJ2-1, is AAGVIQSPRHLIKEKRETATLKCYPIPRHDTVYWYQQGPGQDPQFLISFYEKMQSDKGSIPDRFSAQQFSDYHSELNMSSLELGDSALYFCASERTEGAYNEQFFGPGTRLTVL.